This section outlines one T cell receptor (beta chain) sequence together with its context. This entry is derived from a study of control samples from healthy donors and cancer patients. This table comes from immunoSEQ multiplex PCR, and its TCRdb copy is limited to in-frame clones, with some not included. This sample yields 90,000 to 100,000 clones, of which 79% are seen a single time; over 9.5% belongs to the top ten. The CDR3 sequence is 13 residues long. J gave up 2 bases and V 7 bases, and 4 bases lay outside the gene matches. Germline CDR1 is SGDLS and CDR2 is YYNGEE. The receptor was derived from a woman between 25 and 40 years old in good health. Sequencing was done on a sample of blood. The chain recombines TRBV9 with TRBJ2-3, with TRBD2 matching 7 bases. The CDR3 loop reads CASSSGPTDTQYF. The CDR3 DNA reads as TGTGCCAGCTCTAGCGGCCCCACAGATACGCAGTATTTT.